This T cell receptor (beta chain) was retrieved from a study of blood T cell repertoires in COVID-19. The overall study: The cDNA or gDNA used as material had been derived from T cells, B-cell-depleted T cells, or PBMCs.

In the original analysis: Estimation of nucleated cell counts was performed using reference gene primer amplification. Profiling relied on immunoSEQ multiplex PCR, and the TCRdb table lists in-frame clones only, not all of them. The DNA gave D and trimming, while V, J and clone size come from that table. Of 240,000 or so clones in the sample, approximately 88% were seen once. The sequence came from a woman in her twenties or thirties with acute or convalescent COVID-19. Sequenced material: peripheral blood.

The CDR3 here is CASSLLRNEQFF. The CDR3 DNA follows: TGCGCCAGCAGCCTCCTTAGAAATGAGCAGTTCTTC. The chain employs TRBV5-1 and TRBJ2-1; D call uncertain. The CDR3 sequence is 12 residues long. The germline gives CDR1 SGHRS, CDR2 YFSETQ. Trimming removed 4 bases at V and 7 bases at J, with 9 bases between.